This entry describes one T cell receptor (beta chain). Researchers ran the PCR with 60 Vbeta and 13 Jbeta primers. The assay was immunoSEQ multiplex PCR, and TCRdb's table has in-frame clones only and misses some. The sample yields roughly 230,000 clones, about nine tenths seen once. CDR1 and CDR2 (germline): SGHVS, FQNEAQ. CDR3 length: 16 amino acids. V gave up 8 bases and J gave up 1 base, with 15 bases separating them. The sample originates from a study of cytomegalovirus exposure and HLA in healthy donors. The clonotype was recovered from a girl aged 2 to 9 in good health and CMV-seronegative. The chain links TRBV7-8 to TRBJ2-6, with D possibly matching TRBD1 (5 bases). The material sequenced was PBMCs. Here the CDR3 DNA reads TGTGCCAGCCGGTGGGGCCCCACTTCTGGGGCCAACGTCCTGACTTTC. Amino acids: CASRWGPTSGANVLTF.